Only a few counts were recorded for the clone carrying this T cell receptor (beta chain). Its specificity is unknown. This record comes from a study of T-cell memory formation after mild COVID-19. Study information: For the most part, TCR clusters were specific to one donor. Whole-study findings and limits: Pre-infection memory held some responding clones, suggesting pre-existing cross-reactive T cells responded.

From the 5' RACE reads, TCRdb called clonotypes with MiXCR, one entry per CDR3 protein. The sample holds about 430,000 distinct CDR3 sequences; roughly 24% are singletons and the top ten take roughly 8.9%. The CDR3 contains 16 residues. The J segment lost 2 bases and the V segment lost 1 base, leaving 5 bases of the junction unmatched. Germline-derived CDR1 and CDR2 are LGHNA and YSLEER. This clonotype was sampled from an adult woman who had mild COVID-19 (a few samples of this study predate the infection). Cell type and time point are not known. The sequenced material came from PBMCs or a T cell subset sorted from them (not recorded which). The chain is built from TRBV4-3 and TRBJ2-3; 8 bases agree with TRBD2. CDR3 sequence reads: CASSQVTSGPTDTQYF. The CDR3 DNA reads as TGCGCCAGCAGCCAAGTAACTAGCGGACCCACAGATACGCAGTATTTT.